The clone carrying this TCR beta chain was detected once. What it binds is not known. The source of the sample is a study of identical twins. Findings of the study overall: Donors were not followed over many years; analysis was cross-sectional. Weaker excess twin sharing was observed in beta out-of-frame sequences. Zero-insertion findings could be partly confounded by invariant cells (MAIT and iNKT cells).

Template switching added a universal primer site; cDNA carried unique molecular identifiers. TCRdb independently ran MiXCR on the 5' RACE reads; one entry per CDR3 protein. Of some 1,600,000 distinct CDR3 sequences listed, around a third are singletons. This CDR3 contains 15 residues. Trimming stripped 0 bases from V and 4 bases from J, with 12 bases between. Germline V lookup: CDR1 ENHRY, CDR2 SYGVKD. The sample consisted of cord blood. The V call is TRBV10-3, the J call TRBJ1-1, with D uncertain. This TCR was recovered from a newborn girl in good health. In DNA, the CDR3 is TGTGCCATCAGTGAGTCGGTGGGGTATTCCACTGAAGCTTTCTTT. This encodes CAISESVGYSTEAFF.